This entry describes one TCR beta chain. V gave up 8 bases and J gave up 7 bases, with 18 bases separating them. Germline CDR1 and CDR2: SNHLY and FYNNEI. This CDR3 is 14 amino acids long. The data were taken from a study of T cells in localized non-small cell lung cancer. Profiling relied on immunoSEQ multiplex PCR, and the TCRdb table lists in-frame clones only, not all of them. Of 30,000 to 40,000 clones detected, over 65% appear once; the ten largest clones hold 33%. This TCR derives from a male donor older than 55 with stage II squamous cell lung carcinoma. The rearrangement joins TRBV2 to TRBJ2-1; D is possibly TRBD2 (5 bases). The input for sequencing was peripheral blood, taken before any cancer treatment. The CDR3 reads CASSASRPGNEQFF. For the CDR3, the DNA is TGTGCCAGCTCGGCTAGTCGTCCGGGGAATGAGCAGTTCTTC.